The 15 T cell receptor beta chains in this list originate from one sample, sequenced in a study of blood T cell repertoires in COVID-19. The data were produced by immunoSEQ multiplex PCR, yet TCRdb's version contains in-frame clones alone and is incomplete. The sample lists approximately 330,000 clones; roughly 91% were seen once. The sequenced sample consisted of PBMCs or T cells enriched from blood (not recorded which). Receptor source: a woman under 40 who had recovered from COVID-19.

The chain combines TRBV19 with TRBJ2-7; 9 bases map to TRBD2. Losses at the gene ends were 6 bases for V and 6 bases for J; bases not matched to a gene: 12. CDR1 is LNHDA, CDR2 SQIVND, per germline (reference sequence). The CDR3 runs 15 residues. In DNA, the CDR3 is TGTGCCAGTAGGTTGAATGGGCTAGCGGGAACCGAGCAGTACTTC. This codes for CASRLNGLAGTEQYF.

The chain is built from TRBV3-1 (or the pseudogene TRBV3-2) and TRBJ1-2; D gene uncertain. V was trimmed by 1 base and J by 8 bases, leaving 14 bases between them. This CDR3 has 14 amino acids. Germline V gives CDR1 LGHDT, CDR2 YNNKEL (reference sequence). The CDR3 is CASSQVGQVDGYTF. CDR3 DNA sequence: TGTGCCAGCAGCCAAGTAGGCCAGGTTGACGGCTACACCTTC.

This chain joins TRBV11-2 and TRBJ2-7; D is possibly TRBD2 (5 bases). The CDR3 has 14 residues. Germline V gene sequence: CDR1 SGHAT, CDR2 FQNNGV. Trimming took 3 bases from V and 5 from J, leaving 14 bases between them. The CDR3 spells CASSFTRSVDEQYF. The DNA of the CDR3 is TGTGCCAGCAGCTTCACTAGAAGTGTGGACGAGCAGTACTTC.

The chain has TRBV24-1 and TRBJ2-1, with 7 bases identical to TRBD1. J gave up 2 bases and V 6 bases, and 15 bases lay outside the gene matches. Germline CDR1 KGHDR, CDR2 SFDVKD. This CDR3 contains 18 residues. CDR3 protein: CATSPWSPTGVAYNEQFF. CDR3 nucleotide sequence: TGTGCCACCAGTCCCTGGAGCCCAACAGGGGTTGCCTACAATGAGCAGTTCTTC.

This rearrangement joins TRBV18 to TRBJ2-7; 7 nucleotides line up with TRBD1. The germline V gene encodes CDR1 KGHSH and CDR2 LQKENI. After removal of 5 bases from V and 3 bases from J, the junction contained 4 bases not matched to a gene. The CDR3 runs to 13 residues. The CDR3 DNA sequence: TGTGCCAGCTCATCCCCAGGGGGCTACGAGCAGTACTTC. It is translated as CASSSPGGYEQYF.

The V and J genes are TRBV5-1 and TRBJ2-2, with D hard to call. The germline V gene encodes CDR1 SGHRS and CDR2 YFSETQ. V was trimmed by 1 base and J by 0 bases, leaving 10 bases between them. The CDR3 extends over 16 amino acids. The CDR3 DNA follows: TGCGCCAGCAGCTTGACATCCGCAGCGAACACCGGGGAGCTGTTTTTT. Translating gives CASSLTSAANTGELFF.

CDR3 nucleotides: TGTGCCAGCAGCAAGCCCCTCCGGGACTATATCCACAATGAGCAGTTCTTC. It encodes CASSKPLRDYIHNEQFF. The chain carries TRBV28 and TRBJ2-1; 7 positions match TRBD2. CDR3 size: 17 residues. Germline assignment: CDR1 MDHEN and CDR2 SYDVKM. Trimming cost V 6 bases and J 5 bases; bases outside gene matches: 16.

CDR3 amino acids: CASSATGTSPYNEQFF. CDR3 DNA sequence: TGTGCCAGCAGCGCAACCGGGACTAGCCCTTACAATGAGCAGTTCTTC. The rearrangement uses TRBV7-9 and TRBJ2-1, with 9 bases lining up with TRBD2. CDR1 is SEHNR, CDR2 FQNEAQ, per germline (reference sequence). Losses at the gene ends were 5 bases for V and 4 bases for J; bases not matched to a gene: 9. The CDR3 is 16 residues long.

A remark on this clone: The same CDR3 is also encoded by other DNA sequences in this sample. The V call is TRBV20-1, the J call TRBJ1-1; no firm D call. CDR1 is DFQATT, CDR2 SNEGSKA, per germline (reference sequence). CDR3 length: 11 amino acids. V lost 6 bases, J lost 1 base, and 6 bases lay in between. The CDR3 reads CSAPGNTEAFF. CDR3 coding DNA: TGCAGTGCCCCCGGGAACACTGAAGCTTTCTTT.

V usage is TRBV10-2 and J usage is TRBJ2-5, with 10 bases aligning to TRBD2. Losses at the gene ends were 3 bases for V and 5 bases for J; bases not matched to a gene: 18. Germline V gene sequence: CDR1 WSHSY, CDR2 SAAADI. The CDR3 spans 19 residues. The CDR3 DNA reads as TGCGCCAGCAGTGACGTGGGTGGTTTTAGCGGGAGGCTCCGGGAGACCCAGTACTTC. Translated: CASSDVGGFSGRLRETQYF.

The gene calls are TRBV7-2 and TRBJ2-7; D not resolved. V shed 1 base and J shed 0 bases, with 10 bases lying between them. The CDR3 length is 15 residues. Germline-derived CDR1 and CDR2 are SGHTA and FQGNSA. The CDR3 here is CASSLGYLSSYEQYF. CDR3 DNA sequence: TGTGCCAGCAGCTTAGGTTATCTGAGCTCCTACGAGCAGTACTTC.

The chain combines TRBV7-2 with TRBJ2-3, with 9 bases that match TRBD2. This CDR3 is 19 amino acids long. V was clipped by 0 bases and J by 3 bases; unmatched bases: 13. Looked up from germline, CDR1 is SGHTA and CDR2 is FQGNSA. Here the CDR3 DNA reads TGTGCCAGCAGCTTAGCTGTGGGGGGTAGCGGGAGTTGGACAGATACGCAGTATTTT. Translated, it gives CASSLAVGGSGSWTDTQYF.

V and J are TRBV6-2 or TRBV6-3 and TRBJ1-5, with a tentative D call TRBD1 (5 bases). This CDR3 is built from 16 residues. The germline V and J ends were trimmed by 3 bases and 6 bases, with 18 bases remaining between them. CDR1 is MNHEY, CDR2 SVGEGT, per germline. CDR3 sequence: CASSYLDRRASQPQHF. The CDR3 region has the DNA TGTGCCAGCAGTTATCTTGACCGCAGGGCGAGTCAGCCCCAGCATTTT.

The rearrangement links TRBV19 to TRBJ1-2, with a weak D call TRBD1 (5 bases). The CDR3 is 15 residues long. Germline lookup yields CDR1 LNHDA and CDR2 SQIVND (reference sequence). Trimming took 7 bases from V and 10 from J, leaving 25 bases between them. The CDR3 bases are TGTGCCAGTACCACAAGCTGGGGCAGACACCCTGACTACACCTTC. Translating it yields CASTTSWGRHPDYTF.

This clone has just one count. The V gene is TRBV28, the J gene TRBJ2-7; D may be TRBD2 (6 bases). Germline V lookup: CDR1 MDHEN, CDR2 SYDVKM. Trimming took off 10 bases at V and 5 bases at J, with 18 bases between the two ends. The CDR3 has 13 amino acids. The DNA of the CDR3 is TGTGCCACCCTGGGGACTGTTTTAGACGAGCAGTACTTC. Protein: CATLGTVLDEQYF.